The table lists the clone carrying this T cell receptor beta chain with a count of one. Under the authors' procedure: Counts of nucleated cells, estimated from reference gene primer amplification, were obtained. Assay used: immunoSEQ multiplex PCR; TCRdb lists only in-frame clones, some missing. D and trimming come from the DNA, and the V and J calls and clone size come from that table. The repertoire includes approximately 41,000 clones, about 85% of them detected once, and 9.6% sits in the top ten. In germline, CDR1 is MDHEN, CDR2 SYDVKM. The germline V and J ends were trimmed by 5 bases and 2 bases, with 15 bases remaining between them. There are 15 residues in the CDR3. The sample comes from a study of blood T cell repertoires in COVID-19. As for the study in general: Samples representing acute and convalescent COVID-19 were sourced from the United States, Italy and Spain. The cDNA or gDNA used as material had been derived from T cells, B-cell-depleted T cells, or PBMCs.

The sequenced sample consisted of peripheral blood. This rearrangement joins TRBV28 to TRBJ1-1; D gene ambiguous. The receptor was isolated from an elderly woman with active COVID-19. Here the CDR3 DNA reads TGTGCCAGCAGTGTGTCAGGTCGGTTTAACACTGAAGCTTTCTTT. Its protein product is CASSVSGRFNTEAFF. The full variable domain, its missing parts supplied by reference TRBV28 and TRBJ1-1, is DVKVTQSSRYLVKRTGEKVFLECVQDMDHENMFWYRQDPGLGLRLIYFSYDVKMKEKGDIPEGYSVSREKKERFSLILESASTNQTSMYLCASSVSGRFNTEAFFGQGTRLTVV.